The clone carrying this T cell receptor (beta chain) was counted between two and nine times. As yet, its antigen is unknown. With V trimmed by 0 bases and J by 6 bases, 4 bases remained unmatched. The CDR3 is 14 amino acids. The germline gives CDR1 KGHSH, CDR2 LQKENI. The sample originates from a study of post-analysis software for immune sequencing data. Findings and limits, study-wide: Significantly decreased normalized Chao1 diversity was recorded for multiple sclerosis patients relative to controls. The study found TRBV5-6, TRBV5-1 and TRBV20-1 among several TRBV segments more frequent in patients than controls.

TCR beta libraries were prepared from cDNA with unique molecular identifiers. Input of about 0.95 to 11 million T cells yielded approximately 500,000 cDNA molecules. One entry per CDR3 protein results from TCRdb running MiXCR on the PCR reads. Seen here are 150,000 to 200,000 distinct CDR3 sequences, around 28% observed once, and the top ten hold about 1.6%. This TCR derives from a girl aged 5-17 years with multiple sclerosis. Sequencing was performed on blood. The chain couples TRBV18 to TRBJ1-1; TRBD1 matches at 7 bases. The DNA of the CDR3 is TGTGCCAGCTCACCACCGAGTCAGGGGGCTGAAGCTTTCTTT. It encodes CASSPPSQGAEAFF.